The T cell receptor (beta chain) described here comes from a study of T cell responses to AZD1222 COVID-19 vaccine. The table came from immunoSEQ multiplex PCR; TCRdb's copy has only in-frame clones and leaves some out. Of approximately 150,000 clones listed, about nine tenths are singletons. The clonotype comes from an adult who received the AZD1222 COVID-19 vaccine. Sample: peripheral blood, taken 28 days after the second AZD1222 dose.

The CDR3 is CASSQGLGWDNEQFF. The CDR3 region has the DNA TGTGCCAGCAGCCAAGGGCTAGGCTGGGACAATGAGCAGTTCTTC. The chain has TRBV16 and TRBJ2-1; no reliable D call. V was cut by 2 bases and J by 5 bases, with 13 bases left in between. The CDR3 sequence is 15 residues long. The germline gives CDR1 KGHSY, CDR2 FQNENV.